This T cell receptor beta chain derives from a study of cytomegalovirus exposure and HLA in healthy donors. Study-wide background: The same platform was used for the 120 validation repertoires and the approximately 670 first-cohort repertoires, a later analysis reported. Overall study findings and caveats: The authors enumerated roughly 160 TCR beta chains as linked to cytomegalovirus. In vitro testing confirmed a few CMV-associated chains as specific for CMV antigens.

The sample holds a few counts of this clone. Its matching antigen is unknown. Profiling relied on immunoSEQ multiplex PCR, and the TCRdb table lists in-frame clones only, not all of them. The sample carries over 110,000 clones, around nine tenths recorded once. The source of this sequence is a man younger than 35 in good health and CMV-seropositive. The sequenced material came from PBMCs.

The CDR3 nucleotides read TGTGCCAGCAGTTTTGAGGGGCAGGGGTTGAGCGAGCAGTACTTC. Residues: CASSFEGQGLSEQYF. The gene calls are TRBV27 and TRBJ2-7, with D possibly matching TRBD1 (6 bases). The V gene lost 3 bases and the J gene lost 6 bases, with 18 bases spanning the gap. This CDR3 spans 15 amino acids. Germline V lookup: CDR1 MNHEY, CDR2 SMNVEV (reference sequence).